This T cell receptor (beta chain) was captured by sequencing in a study of radiotherapy plus CTLA-4 blockade in lung cancer. The study, taken as a whole, reports: How blood T cell clones changed early, along with interferon-beta, reportedly forecast response best.

Concerning this clone: Its antigen remains unknown.

Trimming at V came to 2 bases and at J to 5 bases, leaving 4 bases not matched to a gene. The CDR3 has 14 amino acids. From germline, CDR1 is SGHNT and CDR2 YYREEE (reference sequence). Clones were sequenced by immunoSEQ multiplex PCR, and TCRdb holds only the in-frame ones, with some missing. The table records more than 55,000 clones, 77% of them present only once. V usage is TRBV5-4 and J usage is TRBJ2-1, with 7 bases identical to TRBD1. Here the sequenced sample was peripheral blood, taken from a patient treated with radiotherapy plus ipilimumab. This clonotype originated in a human donor with non-small cell lung cancer who had a partial response to radiotherapy plus ipilimumab. The CDR3 here is CASSLITGDNEQFF. CDR3 coding DNA: TGTGCCAGCAGCTTAATTACAGGGGACAATGAGCAGTTCTTC. Variable domain in full (rest from reference TRBV5-4 and TRBJ2-1): ETGVTQSPTHLIKTRGQQVTLRCSSQSGHNTVSWYQQALGQGPQFIFQYYREEENGRGNFPPRFSGLQFPNYSSELNVNALELDDSALYLCASSLITGDNEQFFGPGTRLTVL.